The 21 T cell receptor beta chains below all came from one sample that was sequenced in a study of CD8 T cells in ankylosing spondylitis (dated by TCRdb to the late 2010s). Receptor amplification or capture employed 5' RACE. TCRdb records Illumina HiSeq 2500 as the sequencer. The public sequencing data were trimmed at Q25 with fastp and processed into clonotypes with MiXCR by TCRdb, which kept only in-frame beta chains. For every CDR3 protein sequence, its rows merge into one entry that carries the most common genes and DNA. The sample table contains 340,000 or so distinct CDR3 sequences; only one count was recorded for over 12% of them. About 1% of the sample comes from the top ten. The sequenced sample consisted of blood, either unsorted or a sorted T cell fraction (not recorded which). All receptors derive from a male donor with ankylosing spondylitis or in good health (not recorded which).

CDR3 sequence (DNA): TGTGCCACCAGTAATACAGGGGGCCCCGGGGAGCTGTTTTTT. It translates to CATSNTGGPGELFF. V usage is TRBV24-1 and J usage is TRBJ2-2, with TRBD1 matching over 9 bases. This CDR3 has 14 amino acids. Germline assignment: CDR1 KGHDR and CDR2 SFDVKD. Unmatched junction bases numbered 4, after V lost 6 bases and J lost 6 bases.

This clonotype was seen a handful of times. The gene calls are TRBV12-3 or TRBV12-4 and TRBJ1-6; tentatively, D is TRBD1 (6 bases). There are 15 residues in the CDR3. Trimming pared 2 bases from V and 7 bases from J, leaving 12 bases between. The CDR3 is CASSLRGLGNSPLHF. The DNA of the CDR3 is TGTGCCAGCAGTTTACGGGGGCTTGGGAATTCACCCCTCCACTTT.

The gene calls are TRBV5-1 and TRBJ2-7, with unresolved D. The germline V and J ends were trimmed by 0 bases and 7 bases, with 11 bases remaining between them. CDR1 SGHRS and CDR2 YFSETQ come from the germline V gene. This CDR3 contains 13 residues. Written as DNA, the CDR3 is TGCGCCAGCAGCTTGGCCGTGGAAATTGAGCAGTACTTC. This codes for CASSLAVEIEQYF.

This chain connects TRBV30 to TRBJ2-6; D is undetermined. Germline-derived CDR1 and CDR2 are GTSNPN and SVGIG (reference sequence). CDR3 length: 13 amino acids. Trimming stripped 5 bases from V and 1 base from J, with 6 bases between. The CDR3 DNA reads TGTGCCTGGGCCACTTCTGGGGCCAACGTCCTGACTTTC. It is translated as CAWATSGANVLTF.

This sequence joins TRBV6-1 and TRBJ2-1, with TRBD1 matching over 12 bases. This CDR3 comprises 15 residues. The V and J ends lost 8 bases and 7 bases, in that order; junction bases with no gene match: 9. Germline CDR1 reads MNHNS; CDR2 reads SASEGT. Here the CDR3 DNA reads TGTGCCAGCCGGGACAGGGGGCTTGTCGGGAATGAGCAGTTCTTC. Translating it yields CASRDRGLVGNEQFF.

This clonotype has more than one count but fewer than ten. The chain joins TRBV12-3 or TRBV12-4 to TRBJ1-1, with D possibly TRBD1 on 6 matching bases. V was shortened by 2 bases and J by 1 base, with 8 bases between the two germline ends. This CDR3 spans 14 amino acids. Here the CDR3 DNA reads TGTGCCAGCAGTTTACGCAGGGGGAACACTGAAGCTTTCTTT. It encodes CASSLRRGNTEAFF.

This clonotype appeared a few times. CDR3 in amino acids: CASSQGQLDNEQFF. CDR3 bases: TGCGCCAGCAGCCAGGGACAGCTCGACAATGAGCAGTTCTTC. The gene calls are TRBV5-1 and TRBJ2-1; 7 nucleotides agree with TRBD1. The CDR3 contains 14 residues. The germline V gene encodes CDR1 SGHRS and CDR2 YFSETQ. The ends lost 4 bases at V and 5 bases at J; junction bases unmatched: 6. Complete variable domain (other parts from reference TRBV5-1 and TRBJ2-1): KAGVTQTPRYLIKTRGQQVTLSCSPISGHRSVSWYQQTPGQGLQFLFEYFSETQRNKGNFPGRFSGRQFSNSRSEMNVSTLELGDSALYLCASSQGQLDNEQFFGPGTRLTVL.

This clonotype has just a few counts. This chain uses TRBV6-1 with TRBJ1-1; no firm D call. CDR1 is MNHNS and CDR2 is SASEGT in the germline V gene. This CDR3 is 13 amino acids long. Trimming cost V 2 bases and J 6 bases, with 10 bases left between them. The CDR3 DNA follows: TGTGCCAGCAGTGAATCGGGGAGCGCTGAAGCTTTCTTT. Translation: CASSESGSAEAFF.

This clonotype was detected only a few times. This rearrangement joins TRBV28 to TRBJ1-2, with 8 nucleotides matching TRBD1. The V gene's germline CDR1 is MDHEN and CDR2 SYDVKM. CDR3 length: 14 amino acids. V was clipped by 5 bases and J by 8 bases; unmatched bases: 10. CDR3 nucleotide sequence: TGTGCCAGCAGTCCCCGGACAGGGTTTGGCGGCTACACCTTC. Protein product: CASSPRTGFGGYTF.

The CDR3 DNA reads as TGCAGTGCATGGGACCCCCGGGGCAATGAGCAGTTCTTC. It translates to CSAWDPRGNEQFF. The chain links TRBV20-1 to TRBJ2-1; the D gene could be TRBD1 or TRBD2 (5 bases each). Germline V gives CDR1 DFQATT, CDR2 SNEGSKA (reference sequence). CDR3 length equals 13 residues. V was clipped by 6 bases and J by 6 bases, with 15 bases between them.

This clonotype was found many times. CDR3 loop: CASSLAGDTGELFF. The CDR3 DNA is TGCGCCAGCAGCTTGGCCGGGGACACCGGGGAGCTGTTTTTT. The rearrangement joins TRBV5-1 to TRBJ2-2; possible D gene TRBD2, 5 bases. This CDR3 has 14 residues. Per the germline V gene, CDR1 is SGHRS and CDR2 is YFSETQ. V was shortened by 0 bases and J by 3 bases, with 6 bases between the two germline ends.

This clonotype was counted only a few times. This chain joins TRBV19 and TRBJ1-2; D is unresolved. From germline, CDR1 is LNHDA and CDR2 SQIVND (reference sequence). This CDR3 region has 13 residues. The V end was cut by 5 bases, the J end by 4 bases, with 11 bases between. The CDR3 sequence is CASSSLVSYGYTF. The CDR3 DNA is TGTGCCAGTAGTTCTCTCGTATCCTATGGCTACACCTTC.

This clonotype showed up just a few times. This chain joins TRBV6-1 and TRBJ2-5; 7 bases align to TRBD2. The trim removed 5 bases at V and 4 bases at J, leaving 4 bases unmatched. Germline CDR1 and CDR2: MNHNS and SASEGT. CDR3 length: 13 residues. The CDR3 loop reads CASSPREGETQYF. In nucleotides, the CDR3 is TGTGCCAGCAGTCCCAGGGAGGGAGAGACCCAGTACTTC.

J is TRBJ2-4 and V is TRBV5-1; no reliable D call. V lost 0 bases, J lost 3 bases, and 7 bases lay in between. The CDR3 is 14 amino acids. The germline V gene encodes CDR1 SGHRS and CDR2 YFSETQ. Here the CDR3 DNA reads TGCGCCAGCAGCTTGGGCGGTGACAAAAACATTCAGTACTTC. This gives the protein CASSLGGDKNIQYF.

Here the CDR3 reads CASSTTGASGNTIYF. For the CDR3, the DNA is TGTGCCAGCAGCACCACAGGGGCATCTGGAAACACCATATATTTT. V gene TRBV7-9 combines with J gene TRBJ1-3, with 7 nucleotides matching TRBD1. From germline, CDR1 is SEHNR and CDR2 FQNEAQ (reference sequence). This CDR3 has 15 amino acids. The trim removed 5 bases at V and 1 base at J, leaving 5 bases unmatched.

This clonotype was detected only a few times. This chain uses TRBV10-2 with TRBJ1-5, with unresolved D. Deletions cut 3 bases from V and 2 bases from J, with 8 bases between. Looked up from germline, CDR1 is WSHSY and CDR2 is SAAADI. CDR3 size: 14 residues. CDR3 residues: CASSETQGNQPQHF. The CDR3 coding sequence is TGCGCCAGCAGTGAAACCCAAGGCAATCAGCCCCAGCATTTT.

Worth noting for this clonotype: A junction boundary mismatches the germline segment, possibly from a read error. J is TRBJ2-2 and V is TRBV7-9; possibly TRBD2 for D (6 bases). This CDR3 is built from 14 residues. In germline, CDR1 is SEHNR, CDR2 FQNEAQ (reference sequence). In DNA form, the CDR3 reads TGTGACAGCAGCTCCCTACGGGGGACCGGGGAGCTGTTTTTT. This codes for CDSSSLRGTGELFF.

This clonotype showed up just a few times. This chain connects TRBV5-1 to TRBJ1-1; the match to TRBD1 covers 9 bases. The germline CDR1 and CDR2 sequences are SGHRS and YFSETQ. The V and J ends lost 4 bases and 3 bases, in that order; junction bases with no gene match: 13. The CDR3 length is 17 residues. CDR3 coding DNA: TGCGCCAGCAGCAAGGGCCTACAGGGGGCCAGGGACACTGAAGCTTTCTTT. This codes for CASSKGLQGARDTEAFF.

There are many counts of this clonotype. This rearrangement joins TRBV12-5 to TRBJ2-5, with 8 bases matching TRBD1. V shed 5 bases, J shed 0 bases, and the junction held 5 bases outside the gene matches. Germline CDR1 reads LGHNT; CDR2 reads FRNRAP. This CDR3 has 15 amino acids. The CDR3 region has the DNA TGTGCTAGTGGTCACCGACAGGGGAACCAAGAGACCCAGTACTTC. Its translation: CASGHRQGNQETQYF.

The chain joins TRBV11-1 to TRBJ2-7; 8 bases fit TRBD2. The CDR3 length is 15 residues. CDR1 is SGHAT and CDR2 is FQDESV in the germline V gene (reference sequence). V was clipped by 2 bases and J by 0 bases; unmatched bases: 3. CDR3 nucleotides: TGTGCCAGCAGCTTAAGCGGGAGTAGCTCCTACGAGCAGTACTTC. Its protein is CASSLSGSSSYEQYF.

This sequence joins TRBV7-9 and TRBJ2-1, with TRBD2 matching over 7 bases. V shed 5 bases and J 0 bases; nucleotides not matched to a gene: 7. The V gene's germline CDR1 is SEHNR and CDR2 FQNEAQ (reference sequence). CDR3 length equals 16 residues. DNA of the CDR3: TGTGCCAGCAGCCCCCCTGGGGGGGTCTCCTACAATGAGCAGTTCTTC. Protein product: CASSPPGGVSYNEQFF.